This TCR beta chain came from a study of cytomegalovirus exposure and HLA in healthy donors. Trimming removed 2 bases at V and 2 bases at J, with 13 bases between. The CDR3 runs 15 residues. Germline lookup yields CDR1 ENHRY and CDR2 SYGVKD. At sampling all donors were nominally healthy, likely with unrecorded immune exposures. It was with 60 Vbeta and 13 Jbeta primers that the PCR ran. Sequencing was performed with immunoSEQ multiplex PCR; in TCRdb, only in-frame clones are kept and a portion is missing. The sample shows around 150,000 clones, 80% of them seen only once. Sequencing used PBMCs. J is TRBJ2-7 and V is TRBV10-3; possible D gene TRBD1, 6 bases. The source is a man aged 30 to 39 in good health and CMV-seronegative. The CDR3 DNA is TGTGCCATCAGTGAGGTCCAGGGGTCCCCCTACGAGCAGTACTTC. Protein product: CAISEVQGSPYEQYF.